The clone carrying this T cell receptor (beta chain) was detected only a few times. Its antigen is unknown. This entry comes from a study of CD8 T cells in ankylosing spondylitis. Each TCR beta library was made by quantitative 5'-RACE that incorporated molecular barcodes. TCRdb analysed the 5' RACE reads with MiXCR anew, one entry per CDR3 protein. The sample lists under 550,000 distinct CDR3 sequences; roughly a quarter were seen once. In germline, CDR1 is GTSNPN, CDR2 SVGIG (reference sequence). The CDR3 has 14 amino acids. J gave up 0 bases and V 3 bases, and 5 bases lay outside the gene matches. Study-level findings and limits: The study identified a TCR beta motif of several highly homologous variants that appeared characteristic of ankylosing spondylitis blood. Matched ankylosing spondylitis synovial fluid reportedly showed significant enrichment of disease-linked clones. Previous work reported some of these motif variants in the synovial fluid and blood of reactive arthritis. Within peripheral blood, clones linked to disease were CD8+ and relatively rare.

This TCR derives from a male donor with ankylosing spondylitis. The sequenced sample was blood, either unsorted or a sorted T cell fraction (not recorded which). The chain is built from TRBV30 and TRBJ2-7; 7 nucleotides match TRBD1. Written as DNA, the CDR3 is TGTGCCTGGAGGGGGACAGTTTACTCCTACGAGCAGTACTTC. It yields the protein CAWRGTVYSYEQYF.